The rows below give T cell receptor beta chains drawn from one sample of a study of metastatic and nonmetastatic thyroid tumors. TCRdb re-called the PCR reads with MiXCR. The sample yields 21,000 or so clones, 9% to 15% seen once. Sequencing was performed on blood. These receptors came from a male donor with papillary thyroid cancer or a benign thyroid nodule (not recorded which). Some clones in this sample may be carry-over from other donors' samples. The CDR3 runs from the conserved cysteine through the conserved F or W. The D gene is left open where the match is weak. Some rows mark clone size as missing; the rest say once, few, many or name a class of expanded clone.

J gene,D gene,V gene,CDR3 length,clone size,CDR3 protein,CDR3 DNA
TRBJ2-1,-,TRBV19,13,medium-sized,CASSDRGYNEQFF,TGTGCCAGTAGCGACCGGGGGTACAATGAGCAGTTCTTC
TRBJ1-2,-,TRBV2,13,few,CASSEGTYYGYTF,TGTGCCAGCAGTGAAGGGACGTACTATGGCTACACCTTC
TRBJ2-5,TRBD1,TRBV18,15,many,CASSPRSTGEETQYF,TGTGCCAGCTCACCAAGATCGACAGGGGAAGAGACCCAGTACTTC
TRBJ2-3,-,TRBV10-3,14,many,CAISEGRSTDTQYF,TGTGCCATCAGTGAGGGTCGGAGCACAGATACGCAGTATTTT
TRBJ1-5,-,TRBV30,14,medium-sized,CAWSSGSSNQPQHF,TGTGCCTGGAGTAGTGGGAGTAGCAATCAGCCCCAGCATTTT
TRBJ2-1,-,TRBV7-9,12,many,CASSLGENEQFF,TGTGCCAGCAGCTTAGGGGAAAATGAGCAGTTCTTC
TRBJ2-7,-,TRBV5-1,14,many,CASSYGQSSYEQYF,TGCGCCAGCAGCTATGGACAGTCCTCCTACGAGCAGTACTTC
TRBJ1-1,-,TRBV20-1,13,many,CSASKVENTEAFF,TGCAGTGCTAGTAAGGTCGAGAACACTGAAGCTTTCTTT
TRBJ2-5,TRBD1,TRBV2,15,many,CASSRQGARGETQYF,TGTGCCAGCAGTCGACAGGGGGCTAGGGGAGAGACCCAGTACTTC
TRBJ2-7,-,TRBV28,15,-,CASSLGGGWTYEQYF,TGTGCCAGCAGCCTTGGGGGGGGCTGGACCTACGAGCAGTACTTC
TRBJ2-7,TRBD1,TRBV7-9,13,-,CASSFDREYEQYF,TGTGCCAGCAGCTTTGACAGGGAGTACGAGCAGTACTTC
TRBJ2-7,-,TRBV7-9,12,many,CASSSDFYEQYF,TGTGCCAGCAGCTCCGACTTCTACGAGCAGTACTTC
TRBJ2-7,-,TRBV29-1,13,many,CSVVRAEDYEQYF,TGCAGCGTTGTGAGGGCAGAAGATTACGAGCAGTACTTC
TRBJ2-2,-,TRBV14,13,many,CASSRQYTGELFF,TGTGCCAGCAGCCGACAGTACACCGGGGAGCTGTTTTTT
TRBJ2-5,TRBD2,TRBV6-1,14,medium-sized,CASTPGLGLQTQYF,TGTGCCAGCACTCCGGGACTAGGCTTACAGACCCAGTACTTC
TRBJ1-5,-,TRBV5-1,15,many,CASSLVGGSNQPQHF,TGCGCCAGCAGCTTGGTCGGCGGGAGCAATCAGCCCCAGCATTTT
TRBJ2-1,TRBD2,TRBV2,15,many,CASSEGTSDYNEQFF,TGTGCCAGCAGTGAAGGGACTAGCGACTACAATGAGCAGTTCTTC
TRBJ2-1,TRBD1,TRBV5-1,17,-,CASSWGQGGITYNEQFF,TGCGCCAGCAGCTGGGGACAGGGTGGGATCACCTACAATGAGCAGTTCTTC
TRBJ2-1,-,TRBV19,14,medium-sized,CASSPLTTGNEQFF,TGTGCCAGTAGTCCTTTAACGACAGGCAATGAGCAGTTCTTC
TRBJ2-5,-,TRBV7-2,12,-,CASSLEAETQYF,TGTGCCAGCAGCTTAGAGGCAGAGACCCAGTACTTC
TRBJ2-2,-,TRBV30,15,few,CAWSGTGQDTGELFF,TGTGCCTGGAGCGGGACCGGTCAAGACACCGGGGAGCTGTTTTTT
TRBJ1-1,-,TRBV29-1,12,once,CSVGNGNTEAFF,TGCAGCGTTGGAAATGGGAACACTGAAGCTTTCTTT
TRBJ2-5,TRBD2,TRBV5-8,15,many,CASSLEVSGQETQYF,TGTGCCAGCAGCTTGGAGGTTAGCGGGCAAGAGACCCAGTACTTC
TRBJ1-1,TRBD1,TRBV6-1,14,many,CASSEGAGGTEAFF,TGTGCCAGCAGTGAAGGGGCAGGGGGCACTGAAGCTTTCTTT
TRBJ2-3,TRBD1,TRBV20-1,13,many,CSALTGGADTQYF,TGCAGTGCTTTGACAGGGGGCGCAGATACGCAGTATTTT
TRBJ1-2,-,TRBV12-3/TRBV12-4,13,many,CASSLSGNYGYTF,TGTGCCAGCAGTTTATCCGGAAACTATGGCTACACCTTC
TRBJ2-3,TRBD2,TRBV28,16,few,CASFPPGLLDTDTQYF,TGTGCCAGTTTCCCTCCGGGACTATTGGACACAGATACGCAGTATTTT
TRBJ1-1,TRBD1,TRBV24-1,15,medium-sized,CATRPRTGEGGEAFF,TGTGCCACCAGACCCAGGACAGGGGAAGGGGGTGAAGCTTTCTTT
TRBJ2-7,-,TRBV27,15,medium-sized,CASSLSRGGMYEQYF,TGTGCCAGCAGTTTATCGAGGGGGGGAATGTACGAGCAGTACTTC
TRBJ2-7,TRBD2,TRBV20-1,13,medium-sized,CSATSGSLNEQYF,TGCAGCGCTACTAGCGGGAGTCTAAACGAGCAGTACTTC
TRBJ2-3,-,TRBV10-1,15,many,CASSESAINTDTQYF,TGCGCCAGCAGTGAGTCTGCCATCAACACAGATACGCAGTATTTT
TRBJ2-2,TRBD2,TRBV6-2/TRBV6-3,15,medium-sized,CASSYTTSGFGELFF,TGTGCCAGCAGTTACACGACTAGCGGGTTCGGGGAGCTGTTTTTT
TRBJ2-2,-,TRBV6-1,14,medium-sized,CAINRGFSTGELFF,TGTGCCATCAATAGGGGTTTTTCCACCGGGGAGCTGTTTTTT
TRBJ2-1,-,TRBV24-1,15,many,CATSELKGGAGEQFF,TGTGCCACCAGTGAATTGAAGGGGGGGGCGGGTGAGCAGTTCTTC
TRBJ2-7,TRBD1,TRBV14,14,many,CASSLTGLLYEQYF,TGTGCCAGCAGCCTGACAGGGTTATTATACGAGCAGTACTTC
TRBJ1-5,-,TRBV28,14,many,CASSPTGGSQPQHF,TGTGCCAGCAGCCCAACAGGCGGAAGTCAGCCCCAGCATTTT
TRBJ1-4,-,TRBV30,15,-,CAWSVDSLTNEKLFF,TGTGCCTGGAGTGTCGACAGCCTAACTAATGAAAAACTGTTTTTT
TRBJ1-5,-,TRBV6-1,13,many,CASSSNGGQPQHF,TGTGCCAGCAGTTCTAATGGGGGACAGCCCCAGCATTTT
TRBJ1-1,-,TRBV19,12,many,CASNQRGLSAFF,TGTGCCAGTAACCAAAGGGGGTTGTCGGCTTTCTTT
TRBJ2-1,-,TRBV27,16,-,CASSLGGPSSYNEQFF,TGTGCCAGCAGTTTAGGCGGTCCTAGCTCCTACAATGAGCAGTTCTTC
TRBJ2-3,TRBD2,TRBV6-2/TRBV6-3,15,many,CASRKRTSVTDTQYF,TGTGCCAGCAGAAAACGGACTAGCGTAACAGATACGCAGTATTTT
TRBJ1-5,TRBD1,TRBV18,16,-,CASSPGQGVDNQPQHF,TGTGCCAGCTCACCGGGACAGGGGGTGGACAATCAGCCCCAGCATTTT
TRBJ2-4,-,TRBV20-1,14,many,CSAGTLDDKNIQYF,TGCAGTGCCGGGACCCTTGATGACAAAAACATTCAGTACTTC
TRBJ2-1,-,TRBV20-1,14,-,CSARDRGAPKVQFF,TGCAGTGCTAGAGATCGGGGGGCGCCAAAGGTGCAGTTCTTC
TRBJ1-6,-,TRBV28,13,-,CASSLDRNSPLHF,TGTGCCAGCAGCCTAGACAGAAATTCACCCCTCCACTTT
TRBJ2-3,TRBD1,TRBV28,16,-,CASSIHRGRVTDTQYF,TGTGCCAGCAGTATCCACAGGGGGCGAGTCACAGATACGCAGTATTTT
TRBJ2-2,-,TRBV3-1,13,many,CASSQGARGELFF,TGTGCCAGCAGCCAGGGGGCGCGTGGGGAGCTGTTTTTT
TRBJ2-3,-,TRBV19,15,few,CASSMVAGRVITQYF,TGTGCCAGTAGTATGGTGGCGGGTCGGGTTATTACGCAGTATTTT
TRBJ2-3,TRBD2,TRBV18,17,many,CASSSGTSGYRTDTQYF,TGTGCCAGCTCATCCGGGACTAGCGGATATCGCACAGATACGCAGTATTTT
TRBJ1-2,-,TRBV30,14,many,CAWRAGDGASGYTF,TGTGCCTGGAGAGCAGGGGACGGCGCATCTGGCTACACCTTC
TRBJ1-2,-,TRBV28,15,few,CASSLYGVNYYGYTF,TGTGCCAGCAGTTTATACGGGGTAAATTACTATGGCTACACCTTC
TRBJ2-1,-,TRBV5-1,14,-,CSSSALKGRDEQFF,TGTTCCAGCAGCGCCCTTAAGGGTCGGGATGAGCAGTTCTTC